This paragraph reports one T cell receptor beta chain. This sample's treatment: 19 received Ad26.COV2.S at low or high dose, single or two shots; roughly 5 received placebo; per-sample allocation not given. Sample collection was performed on day 63 after the first vaccine or placebo injection. V dropped 0 bases and J dropped 8 bases, with 11 bases sitting between them. CDR3 length: 14 residues. The data stem from a study of Ad26.COV2.S vaccination and SARS-CoV-2 variants. Some clones are missing from TCRdb's copy, which holds only in-frame ones; the method was immunoSEQ multiplex PCR. The data show more than 300,000 clones, 85% seen once.

The TCR sequence derives from a person aged 18 to 65 who received the Ad26.COV2.S COVID-19 vaccine or a placebo. The V and J genes are TRBV5-3 and TRBJ1-4; perhaps TRBD1 as D (5 bases). TRBV5-3 counts as an open reading frame of uncertain function. The source was peripheral blood, collected in a trial of Ad26.COV2.S vaccine versus placebo. This CDR3 reads CARSLGQYREKLFF. The CDR3 DNA reads as TGTGCCAGAAGCTTGGGTCAGTACAGGGAAAAACTGTTTTTT.